Reported below is one T cell receptor (beta chain). What it binds is not known. CD4+ cells were split into CD45RA+ naive and CD45RA-negative memory subsets. The entry originates in a study of shared clonotypes between healthy human individuals. General study results and limits: Naive CD4 clonotype sharing across several donors was approximately 5%.

TCRdb keeps only in-frame clones here, not all; method: immunoSEQ multiplex PCR. The table shows approximately 940,000 clones, with over 60% occurring only once. The CDR3 consists of 15 residues. From germline, CDR1 is SEHNR and CDR2 FQNEAQ (reference sequence). Deletions cut 3 bases from V and 2 bases from J, with 13 bases between. The specimen sequenced was memory CD4+ T cells sorted from blood. Indicated subset: CD45RA-negative fraction. The clonotype originates from a man younger than 35 in good health. The V gene is TRBV7-9, the J gene TRBJ2-5, with TRBD1 as a possible D gene (6 bases). The CDR3 spells CASSFMTGRQETQYF. In nucleotides, the CDR3 is TGTGCCAGCAGCTTCATGACAGGCCGACAAGAGACCCAGTACTTC.